One and the same sample provided the 21 T cell receptor beta chains below, sequenced in a study of OX40 agonist ivuxolimab in advanced cancers. Here immunoSEQ multiplex PCR was the method, and the copy in TCRdb shows in-frame clones only, minus some. The sample shows nearly 85,000 clones, 65% to 90% of them seen only once. Sequenced here: CD4+ or CD8+ T cells sorted from blood, sampled in a trial of the OX40 agonist ivuxolimab. Every receptor here comes from an adult with an advanced solid tumor such as melanoma, head and neck, liver or kidney cancer.

Comments on this clone: Sequence at one end of the junction differs from germline and may be a read error. This chain uses TRBV28 with TRBJ2-7; D unresolved. Germline CDR1 reads MDHEN; CDR2 reads SYDVKM. The CDR3 has 15 residues. The CDR3 nucleotides are TGTGCCAGCAGTTTATCACCTGGAAACTCCTACGGGCAGTACTTC. Translating it yields CASSLSPGNSYGQYF.

The chain combines TRBV11-1 with TRBJ2-3; 8 nucleotides match TRBD2. With 5 bases clipped from V and 0 bases from J, the junction kept 13 bases outside the gene matches. The CDR3 runs to 18 residues. Per germline, CDR1 SGHAT and CDR2 FQDESV (reference sequence). CDR3: CASSLSGGGSSSTDTQYF. CDR3 coding DNA: TGTGCCAGCAGCCTCTCTGGCGGGGGGTCATCTAGCACAGATACGCAGTATTTT.

This chain links TRBV30 with TRBJ1-2; maybe TRBD1 (6 bases). Looked up from germline, CDR1 is GTSNPN and CDR2 is SVGIG (reference sequence). The CDR3 extends over 16 amino acids. Trimming removed 0 bases at V and 3 bases at J, with 17 bases between. The CDR3, as DNA: TGTGCCTGGAGTGTACAGGGAAGGAGGGGACACTATGGCTACACCTTC. Its translation is CAWSVQGRRGHYGYTF.

The CDR3, as DNA: TGTGCCAGCATACAGGGGAACTATGGCTACACCTTC. Translated, it gives CASIQGNYGYTF. The chain is built from TRBV28 and TRBJ1-2, with 7 bases aligning to TRBD1. This CDR3 is 12 amino acids long. After removal of 7 bases from V and 2 bases from J, the junction contained 1 base not matched to a gene. Germline V gives CDR1 MDHEN, CDR2 SYDVKM.

The J gene is TRBJ1-2, the V gene TRBV2, with D possibly being TRBD1 (5 bases). Germline CDR1 reads SNHLY; CDR2 reads FYNNEI. V was pared by 6 bases and J by 5 bases, with 13 bases between. The CDR3 spans 13 residues. This CDR3 reads CASRRRGGYGYTF. CDR3 nucleotide sequence: TGTGCCAGCAGGAGGAGGGGAGGTTATGGCTACACCTTC. Drawing the rest from reference TRBV2 and TRBJ1-2, the complete variable domain is EPEVTQTPSHQVTQMGQEVILRCVPISNHLYFYWYRQILGQKVEFLVSFYNNEISEKSEIFDDQFSVERPDGSNFTLKIRSTKLEDSAMYFCASRRRGGYGYTFGSGTRLTVV.

The chain uses TRBV5-1 and TRBJ2-5; D possibly corresponds to TRBD1 (6 bases). Germline V CDR1 and CDR2: SGHRS, YFSETQ. Trimming removed 4 bases at V and 1 base at J, with 23 bases between. The CDR3 length is 18 residues. CDR3 nucleotides: TGCGCCAGCAGCCGTGGGGGCCAAAGGGGGACGGCCCAAGAGACCCAGTACTTC. Its protein product is CASSRGGQRGTAQETQYF.

V usage is TRBV5-4 and J usage is TRBJ1-2, with 7 bases aligning to TRBD1. Looked up from germline, CDR1 is SGHNT and CDR2 is YYREEE (reference sequence). The CDR3 is made up of 14 amino acids. V was clipped by 3 bases and J by 6 bases; unmatched bases: 8. The CDR3 region is CASSSGDRAHGYTF. The CDR3 DNA sequence: TGTGCCAGCAGCTCCGGAGACAGGGCACATGGCTACACCTTC.

The V gene is TRBV7-3, the J gene TRBJ2-5; 9 positions match TRBD2. The CDR3 totals 16 residues. Per germline, CDR1 SGHTA and CDR2 FQGTGA. The ends lost 5 bases at V and 4 bases at J; junction bases unmatched: 11. The CDR3 region is CASSPRGGGAGETQYF. CDR3 nucleotides: TGTGCCAGCAGCCCCAGGGGCGGGGGGGCCGGAGAGACCCAGTACTTC. Full variable domain (missing parts from reference TRBV7-3 and TRBJ2-5): GAGVSQTPSNKVTEKGKYVELRCDPISGHTALYWYRQSLGQGPEFLIYFQGTGAADDSGLPNDRFFAVRPEGSVSTLKIQRTERGDSAVYLCASSPRGGGAGETQYFGPGTRLLVL.

This rearrangement joins TRBV5-4 to TRBJ2-7; a possible D gene is TRBD1 (5 bases). In germline, CDR1 is SGHNT, CDR2 YYREEE (reference sequence). CDR3 length: 14 residues. Trimming removed 6 bases at V and 5 bases at J, with 18 bases between. The CDR3 bases are TGTGCCAGCACCACTTCCGGGCAGGGTCACGAGCAGTACTTC. Protein: CASTTSGQGHEQYF.

The chain links TRBV11-1 to TRBJ2-1; 11 bases line up with TRBD2. The germline V gene has CDR1 SGHAT and CDR2 FQDESV (reference sequence). The V segment lost 4 bases and the J segment 5 bases; nucleotides outside the gene matches: 7. CDR3 size: 16 residues. The CDR3, as DNA: TGTGCCAGCAGCTCTCTAGCGGGGGGCCGCCACAATGAGCAGTTCTTC. Residues: CASSSLAGGRHNEQFF.

This clone was counted between two and nine times. Other DNA sequences from this sample encode an identical CDR3 as well. This chain joins TRBV4-1 and TRBJ2-5; 11 positions match TRBD2. The trim removed 4 bases at V and 0 bases at J, leaving 1 base unmatched. This CDR3 contains 15 residues. The V gene's germline CDR1 is MGHRA and CDR2 YSYEKL. The CDR3 sequence is CASSPGLADQETQYF. The CDR3 DNA reads TGCGCCAGCAGCCCGGGACTAGCGGACCAAGAGACCCAGTACTTC.

This CDR3 is CASSLSRTGNEQFF. CDR3 nucleotides: TGTGCCAGCAGCTTATCCCGGACGGGGAATGAGCAGTTCTTC. The chain combines TRBV11-3 with TRBJ2-1; TRBD2 is a possible D gene (5 bases). Germline V gives CDR1 SGHNT, CDR2 YENEEA. The CDR3 extends over 14 amino acids. Deletions cut 2 bases from V and 7 bases from J, with 12 bases between.

V gene TRBV20-1 combines with J gene TRBJ1-2; no firm D call. CDR1 and CDR2 (germline): DFQATT, SNEGSKA (reference sequence). V was trimmed by 3 bases and J by 4 bases, leaving 6 bases between them. This CDR3 contains 11 residues. CDR3 region: CSARGFYGYTF. CDR3 in DNA: TGCAGTGCTAGGGGCTTCTATGGCTACACCTTC.

The CDR3: CASSRQWGPGYEQYF. CDR3 in DNA: TGTGCCAGCAGCCGACAGTGGGGCCCGGGCTACGAGCAGTACTTC. The chain has TRBV7-3 and TRBJ2-7, with D perhaps TRBD1 (5 bases). V was trimmed by 5 bases and J by 3 bases, leaving 17 bases between them. The CDR3 is 15 residues long. Germline CDR1 reads SGHTA; CDR2 reads FQGTGA.

The V and J genes are TRBV7-9 and TRBJ1-4; D unclear. Germline V gene lookup returns CDR1 SEHNR and CDR2 FQNEAQ (reference sequence). The germline V and J ends were trimmed by 5 bases and 7 bases, with 17 bases remaining between them. The CDR3 is made up of 15 amino acids. CDR3 region: CASSPNRIGSEKLFF. Here the CDR3 DNA reads TGTGCCAGCAGCCCTAATAGGATCGGGAGTGAAAAACTGTTTTTT.

In its sample, this clone was seen a few times. This chain uses TRBV4-2 with TRBJ2-3, with TRBD2 identical over 9 bases. V was pared by 4 bases and J by 1 base, with 9 bases of the junction left unmatched. The CDR3 spans 17 residues. From germline, CDR1 is LGHNA and CDR2 YNFKEQ. This chain's CDR3 is CASSPAGSGGGTDTQYF. Written as DNA, the CDR3 is TGTGCCAGCAGCCCGGCCGGTAGCGGGGGAGGCACAGATACGCAGTATTTT.

This chain joins TRBV5-6 and TRBJ2-7; tentatively, D is TRBD1 (5 bases). V was trimmed by 2 bases and J by 3 bases, leaving 15 bases between them. CDR3 length equals 15 residues. Germline V gives CDR1 SGHDT, CDR2 YYEEEE. CDR3 DNA sequence: TGTGCCAGCAGCTTTTTAAGGGGTAGGGTCTACGAGCAGTACTTC. Translation: CASSFLRGRVYEQYF.

This chain uses TRBV19 with TRBJ2-2, with D possibly TRBD2 on 6 matching bases. CDR3 length: 17 amino acids. Germline V gene lookup returns CDR1 LNHDA and CDR2 SQIVND (reference sequence). V shed 7 bases and J shed 3 bases, with 21 bases lying between them. The CDR3 DNA is TGTGCCAGTACCCTGATAGCGGTCTATCCAGACACCGGGGAGCTGTTTTTT. It specifies CASTLIAVYPDTGELFF.

The CDR3 DNA reads TGCGCCAGCAGCTCGACAGGGGGTGTCACTGAAGCTTTCTTT. This translates into CASSSTGGVTEAFF. The V gene is TRBV5-1, the J gene TRBJ1-1; 9 nucleotides line up with TRBD1. The CDR3 runs to 14 residues. V trimming: 3 bases; J trimming: 4 bases; junction bases outside the gene matches: 4. Germline values: CDR1 SGHRS, CDR2 YFSETQ. Filled out from reference TRBV5-1 and TRBJ1-1, the complete variable domain reads KAGVTQTPRYLIKTRGQQVTLSCSPISGHRSVSWYQQTPGQGLQFLFEYFSETQRNKGNFPGRFSGRQFSNSRSEMNVSTLELGDSALYLCASSSTGGVTEAFFGQGTRLTVV.

CDR3 bases: TGTGCCAGCAGCTTAGAGGGAGCTGGGGCCAACGTCCTGACTTTC. Protein product: CASSLEGAGANVLTF. The rearrangement links TRBV7-9 to TRBJ2-6, with D maybe TRBD2 (5 bases). V was pared by 1 base and J by 2 bases, with 6 bases between. The CDR3 totals 15 residues. Looked up from germline, CDR1 is SEHNR and CDR2 is FQNEAQ (reference sequence).

The chain is built from TRBV30 and TRBJ1-5, with 7 positions matching TRBD1. The CDR3 is made up of 15 amino acids. With V trimmed by 2 bases and J by 6 bases, 10 bases remained unmatched. The germline CDR1 and CDR2 sequences are GTSNPN and SVGIG (reference sequence). The CDR3 region has the DNA TGTGCCTGGAGTTGGGGAGGGGGCGTCGGTCAGCCCCAGCATTTT. Translating gives CAWSWGGGVGQPQHF.